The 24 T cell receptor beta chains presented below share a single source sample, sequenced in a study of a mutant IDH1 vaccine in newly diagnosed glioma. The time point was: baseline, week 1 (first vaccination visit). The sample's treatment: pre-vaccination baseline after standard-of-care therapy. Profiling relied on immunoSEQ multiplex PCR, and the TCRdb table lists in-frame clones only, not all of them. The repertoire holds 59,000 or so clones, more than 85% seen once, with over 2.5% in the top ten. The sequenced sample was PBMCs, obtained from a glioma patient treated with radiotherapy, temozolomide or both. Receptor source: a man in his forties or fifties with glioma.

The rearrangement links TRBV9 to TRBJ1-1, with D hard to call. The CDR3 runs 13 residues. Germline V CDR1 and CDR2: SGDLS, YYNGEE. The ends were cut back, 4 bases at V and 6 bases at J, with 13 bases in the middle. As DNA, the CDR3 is TGTGCCAGCAGCTCCCAAACCGGCTCTGAAGCTTTCTTT. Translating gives CASSSQTGSEAFF.

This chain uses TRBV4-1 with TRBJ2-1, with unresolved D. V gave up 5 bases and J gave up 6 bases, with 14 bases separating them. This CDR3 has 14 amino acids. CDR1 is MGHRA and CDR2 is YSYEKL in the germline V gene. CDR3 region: CASSYPATTNEQFF. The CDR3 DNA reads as TGCGCCAGCAGCTACCCAGCCACGACCAATGAGCAGTTCTTC.

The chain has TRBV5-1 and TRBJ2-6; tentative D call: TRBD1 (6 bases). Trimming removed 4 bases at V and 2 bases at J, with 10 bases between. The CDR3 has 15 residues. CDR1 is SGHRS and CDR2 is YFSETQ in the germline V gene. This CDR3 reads CASSRQGPGANVLTF. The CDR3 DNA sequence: TGCGCCAGCAGCCGTCAGGGGCCTGGGGCCAACGTCCTGACTTTC.

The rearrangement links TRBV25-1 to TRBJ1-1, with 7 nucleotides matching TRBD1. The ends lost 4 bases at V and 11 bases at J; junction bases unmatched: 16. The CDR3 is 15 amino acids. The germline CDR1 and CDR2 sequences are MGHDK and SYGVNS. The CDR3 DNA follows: TGTGCCAGCAGTGGTCACTCTAGGACAGGCATAGAGGCTTTCTTT. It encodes CASSGHSRTGIEAFF.

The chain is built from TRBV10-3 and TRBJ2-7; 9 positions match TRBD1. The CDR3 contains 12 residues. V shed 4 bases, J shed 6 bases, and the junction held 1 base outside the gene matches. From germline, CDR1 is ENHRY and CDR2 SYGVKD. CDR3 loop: CAISGDRVEQYF. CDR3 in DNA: TGTGCCATCAGTGGGGACAGGGTCGAGCAGTACTTC.

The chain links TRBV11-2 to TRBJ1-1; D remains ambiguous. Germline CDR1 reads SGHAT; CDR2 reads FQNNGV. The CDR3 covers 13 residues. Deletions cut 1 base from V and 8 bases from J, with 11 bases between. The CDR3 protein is CASSLGGRQEAFF. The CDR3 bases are TGTGCCAGCAGCTTAGGAGGGAGACAAGAAGCTTTCTTT.

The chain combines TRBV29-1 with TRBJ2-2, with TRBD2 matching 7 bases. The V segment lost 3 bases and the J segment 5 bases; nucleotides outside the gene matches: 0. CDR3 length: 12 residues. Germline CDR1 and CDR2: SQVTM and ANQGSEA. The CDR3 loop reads CSVEGGTGELFF. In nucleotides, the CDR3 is TGCAGCGTTGAGGGGGGGACCGGGGAGCTGTTTTTT.

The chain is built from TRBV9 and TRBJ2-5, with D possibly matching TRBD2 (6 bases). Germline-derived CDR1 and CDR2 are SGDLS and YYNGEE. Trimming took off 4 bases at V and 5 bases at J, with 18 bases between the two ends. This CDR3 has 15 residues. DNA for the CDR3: TGTGCCAGCAGCTCCGGGACTTCGACGTTCGAGACCCAGTACTTC. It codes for CASSSGTSTFETQYF.

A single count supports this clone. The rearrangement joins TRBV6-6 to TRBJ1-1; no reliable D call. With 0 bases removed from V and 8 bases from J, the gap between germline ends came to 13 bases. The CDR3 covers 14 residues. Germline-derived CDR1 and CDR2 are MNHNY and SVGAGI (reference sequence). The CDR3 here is CASSYSGNKQEAFF. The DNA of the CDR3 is TGTGCCAGCAGTTACTCGGGAAACAAACAAGAAGCTTTCTTT.

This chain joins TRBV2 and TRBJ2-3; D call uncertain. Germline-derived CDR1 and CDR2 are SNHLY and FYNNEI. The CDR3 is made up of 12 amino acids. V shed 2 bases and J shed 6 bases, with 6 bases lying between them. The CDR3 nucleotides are TGTGCCAGCAGTGAACTATCGGATACGCAGTATTTT. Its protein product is CASSELSDTQYF.

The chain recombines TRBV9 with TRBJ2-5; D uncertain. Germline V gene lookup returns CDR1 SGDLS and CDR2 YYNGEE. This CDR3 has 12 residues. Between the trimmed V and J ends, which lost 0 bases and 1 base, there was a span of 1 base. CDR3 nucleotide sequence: TGTGCCAGCAGCGTAGGCCAAGAGACCCAGTACTTC. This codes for CASSVGQETQYF.

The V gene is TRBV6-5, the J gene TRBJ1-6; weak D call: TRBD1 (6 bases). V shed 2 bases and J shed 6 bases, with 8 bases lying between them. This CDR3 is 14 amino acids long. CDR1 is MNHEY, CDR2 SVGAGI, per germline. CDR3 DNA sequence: TGTGCCAGCAGTTACCAGGGGAGTAATTCACCCCTCCACTTT. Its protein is CASSYQGSNSPLHF.

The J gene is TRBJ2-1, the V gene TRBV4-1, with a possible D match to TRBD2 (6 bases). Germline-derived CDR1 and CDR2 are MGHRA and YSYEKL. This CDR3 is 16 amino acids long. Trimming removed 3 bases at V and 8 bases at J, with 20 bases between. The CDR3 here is CASSHPSGLPGDEQFF. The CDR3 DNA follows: TGCGCCAGCAGCCATCCCTCGGGACTCCCGGGGGATGAGCAGTTCTTC.

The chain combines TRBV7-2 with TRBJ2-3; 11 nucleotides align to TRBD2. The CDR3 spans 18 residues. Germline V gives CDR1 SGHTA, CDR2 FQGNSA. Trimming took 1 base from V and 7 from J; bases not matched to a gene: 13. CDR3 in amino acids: CASSLGPSGGTTGNTQYF. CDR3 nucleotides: TGTGCCAGCAGCTTAGGCCCTAGCGGGGGGACGACCGGGAATACGCAGTATTTT.

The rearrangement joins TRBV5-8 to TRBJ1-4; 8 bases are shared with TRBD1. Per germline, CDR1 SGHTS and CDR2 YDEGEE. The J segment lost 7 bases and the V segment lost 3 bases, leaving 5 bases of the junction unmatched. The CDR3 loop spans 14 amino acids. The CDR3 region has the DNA TGTGCCAGCAGCTCTCCAGGGGGCAGTGAAAAACTGTTTTTT. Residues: CASSSPGGSEKLFF.

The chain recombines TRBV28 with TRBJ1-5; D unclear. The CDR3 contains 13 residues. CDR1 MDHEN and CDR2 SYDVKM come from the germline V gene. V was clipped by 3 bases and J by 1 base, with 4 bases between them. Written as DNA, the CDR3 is TGTGCCAGCAGTTTGATCAGCAATCAGCCCCAGCATTTT. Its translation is CASSLISNQPQHF.

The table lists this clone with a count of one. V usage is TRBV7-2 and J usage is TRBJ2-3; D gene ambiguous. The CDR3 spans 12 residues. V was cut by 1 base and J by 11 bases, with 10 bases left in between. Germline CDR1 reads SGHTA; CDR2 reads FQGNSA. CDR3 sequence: CASSLESVRQYF. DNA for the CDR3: TGTGCCAGCAGCTTAGAGTCAGTCCGGCAGTATTTT. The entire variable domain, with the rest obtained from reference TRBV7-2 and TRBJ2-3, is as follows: GAGVSQSPSNKVTEKGKDVELRCDPISGHTALYWYRQSLGQGLEFLIYFQGNSAPDKSGLPSDRFSAERTGGSVSTLTIQRTQQEDSAVYLCASSLESVRQYFGPGTRLTVL.

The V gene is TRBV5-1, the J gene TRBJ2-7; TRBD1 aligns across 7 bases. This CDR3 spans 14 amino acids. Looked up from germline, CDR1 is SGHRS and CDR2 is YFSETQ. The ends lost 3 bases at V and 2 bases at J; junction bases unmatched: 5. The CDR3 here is CASSYDRATYEQYF. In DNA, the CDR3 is TGCGCCAGCAGCTACGACAGGGCCACCTACGAGCAGTACTTC.

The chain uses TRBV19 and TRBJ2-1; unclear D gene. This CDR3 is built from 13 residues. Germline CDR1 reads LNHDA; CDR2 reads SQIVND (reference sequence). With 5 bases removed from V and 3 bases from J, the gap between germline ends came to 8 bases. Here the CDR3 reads CASSPSIYNEQFF. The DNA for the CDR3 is TGTGCCAGTAGTCCGTCCATCTACAATGAGCAGTTCTTC.

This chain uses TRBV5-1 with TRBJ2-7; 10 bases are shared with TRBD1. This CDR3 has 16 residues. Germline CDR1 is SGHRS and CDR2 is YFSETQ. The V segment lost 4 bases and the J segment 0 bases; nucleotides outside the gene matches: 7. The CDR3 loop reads CASSHGQGVSSYEQYF. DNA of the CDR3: TGCGCCAGCAGCCACGGACAGGGGGTGAGCTCCTACGAGCAGTACTTC. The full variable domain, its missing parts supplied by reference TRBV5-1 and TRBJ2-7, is KAGVTQTPRYLIKTRGQQVTLSCSPISGHRSVSWYQQTPGQGLQFLFEYFSETQRNKGNFPGRFSGRQFSNSRSEMNVSTLELGDSALYLCASSHGQGVSSYEQYFGPGTRLTVT.

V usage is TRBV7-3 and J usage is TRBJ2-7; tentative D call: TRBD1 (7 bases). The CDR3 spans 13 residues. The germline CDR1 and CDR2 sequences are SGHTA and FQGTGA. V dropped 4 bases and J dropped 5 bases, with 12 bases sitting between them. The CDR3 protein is CASSSWRGHEQYF. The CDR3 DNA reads TGTGCCAGCAGCTCATGGAGGGGGCACGAGCAGTACTTC.

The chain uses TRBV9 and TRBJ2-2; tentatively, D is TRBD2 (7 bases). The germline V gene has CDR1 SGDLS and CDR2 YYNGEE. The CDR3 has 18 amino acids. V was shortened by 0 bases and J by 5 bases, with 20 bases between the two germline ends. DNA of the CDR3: TGTGCCAGCAGCGTAGACAGGGAGGGTTCCCTTCGAACCGGGGAGCTGTTTTTT. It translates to CASSVDREGSLRTGELFF.

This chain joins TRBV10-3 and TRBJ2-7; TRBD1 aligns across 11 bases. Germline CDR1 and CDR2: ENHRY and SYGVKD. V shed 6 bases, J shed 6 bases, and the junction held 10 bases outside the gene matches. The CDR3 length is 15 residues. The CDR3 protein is CAISTSPGTGGEQYF. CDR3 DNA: TGTGCCATCAGCACGAGCCCCGGGACAGGGGGCGAGCAGTACTTC.

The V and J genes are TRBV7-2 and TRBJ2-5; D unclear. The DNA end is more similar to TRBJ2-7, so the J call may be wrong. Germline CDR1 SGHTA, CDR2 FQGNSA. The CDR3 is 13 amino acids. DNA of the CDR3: TGTGCCAGCAGCCAGGCAGAGTACTACGAGCAGTACTTC. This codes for CASSQAEYYEQYF.